This T cell receptor beta chain was retrieved from a study of identical twins. Carrying unique molecular identifiers, the cDNA also gained a universal primer site through template switching. TCRdb re-analysed the 5' RACE reads in MiXCR, keeping a single row per CDR3 protein. The data show a few hundred thousand distinct CDR3 sequences, nearly 10% seen once. Findings and limits, study-wide: Beta out-of-frame sequences displayed a weaker excess of sharing between twins. Donors were not followed over many years; analysis was cross-sectional.

This clonotype has just a few counts. Its antigen remains unknown. The same data also went into a second study, on yellow fever vaccine responses in identical twins.

The sequence derives from a woman younger than 30 in good health. The sample was PBMCs.

CDR3 protein: CASSLGTSGLPNEQFF. Here the CDR3 DNA reads TGTGCCAGCAGCTTAGGGACTAGCGGGCTACCAAATGAGCAGTTCTTC. The chain uses TRBV21-1 and TRBJ2-1; the D call TRBD2 from the table was never checked on the DNA. TRBV21-1 constitutes a pseudogene. This CDR3 has 16 amino acids.